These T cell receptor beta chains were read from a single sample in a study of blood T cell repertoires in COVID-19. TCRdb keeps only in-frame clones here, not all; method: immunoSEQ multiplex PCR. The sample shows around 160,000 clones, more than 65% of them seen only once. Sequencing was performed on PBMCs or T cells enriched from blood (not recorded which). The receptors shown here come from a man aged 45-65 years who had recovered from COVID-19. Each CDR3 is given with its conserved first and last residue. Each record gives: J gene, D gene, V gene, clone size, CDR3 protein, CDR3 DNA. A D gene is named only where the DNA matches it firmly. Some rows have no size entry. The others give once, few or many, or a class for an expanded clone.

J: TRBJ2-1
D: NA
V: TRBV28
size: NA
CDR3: CASSDHSVDEQFF
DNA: TGTGCCAGCAGCGACCATAGCGTGGATGAGCAGTTCTTC

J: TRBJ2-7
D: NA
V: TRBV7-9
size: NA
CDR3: CASSLDSPPYEQYF
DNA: TGTGCCAGCAGCTTAGACAGTCCCCCCTACGAGCAGTACTTC

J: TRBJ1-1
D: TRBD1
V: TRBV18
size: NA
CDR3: CASSPRQGAGSTEAFF
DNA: TGTGCCAGCTCACCACGACAGGGGGCGGGGAGTACTGAAGCTTTCTTT

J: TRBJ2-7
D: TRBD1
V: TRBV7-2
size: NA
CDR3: CASSLRDRGFNEQYF
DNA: TGTGCCAGCAGCTTACGGGACAGGGGGTTTAACGAGCAGTACTTC

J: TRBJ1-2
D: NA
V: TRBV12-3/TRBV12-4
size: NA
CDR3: CASSFRGYGYTF
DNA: TGTGCCAGCAGTTTTAGGGGGTATGGCTACACCTTC

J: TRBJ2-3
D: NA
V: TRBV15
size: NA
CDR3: CATSNRESTDTQYF
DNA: TGTGCCACCAGCAACCGGGAATCCACAGATACGCAGTATTTT

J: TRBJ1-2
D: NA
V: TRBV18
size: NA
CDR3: CASSVMGRDSNGYTF
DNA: TGTGCCAGCTCCGTCATGGGCAGGGACTCTAATGGCTACACCTTC

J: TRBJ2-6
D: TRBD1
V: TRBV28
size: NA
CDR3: CASTTGGLSGANVLTF
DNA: TGTGCCAGCACCACAGGGGGCCTCTCTGGGGCCAACGTCCTGACTTTC

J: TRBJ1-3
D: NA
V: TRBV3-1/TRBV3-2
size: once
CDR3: CASSQGARAGNTIYF
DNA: TGTGCCAGCAGCCAGGGGGCCAGGGCTGGAAACACCATATATTTT

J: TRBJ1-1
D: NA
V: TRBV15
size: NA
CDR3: CATSRAPAQDAFF
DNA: TGTGCCACCAGCAGAGCTCCGGCCCAGGATGCTTTCTTT

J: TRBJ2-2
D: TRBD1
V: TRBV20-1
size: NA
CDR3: CSASMTGDAGELFF
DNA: TGCAGTGCTAGTATGACAGGGGATGCCGGGGAGCTGTTTTTT

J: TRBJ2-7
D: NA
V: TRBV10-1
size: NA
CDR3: CASRHRYREQYF
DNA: TGCGCCAGCAGACACAGGTACCGCGAGCAGTACTTC

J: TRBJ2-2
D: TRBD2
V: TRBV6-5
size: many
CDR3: CASSSVAGTGELFF
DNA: TGTGCCAGCTCCTCTGTAGCGGGAACCGGGGAGCTGTTTTTT

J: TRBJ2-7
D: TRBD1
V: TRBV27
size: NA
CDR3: CASSFSTGVGEQYF
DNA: TGTGCCAGCAGTTTTAGTACAGGGGTGGGCGAGCAGTACTTC

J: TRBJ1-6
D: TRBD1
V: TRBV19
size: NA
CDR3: CATQVGTVVSYNSPLHF
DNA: TGTGCCACGCAAGTGGGGACAGTTGTCTCCTATAATTCACCCCTCCACTTT

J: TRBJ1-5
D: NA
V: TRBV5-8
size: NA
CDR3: CASSLEGRGNQPQHF
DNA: TGTGCCAGCAGCTTGGAAGGGAGGGGAAATCAGCCCCAGCATTTT

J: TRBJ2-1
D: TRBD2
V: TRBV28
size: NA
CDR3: CASSGPSGRSPFF
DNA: TGTGCCAGCAGTGGCCCTAGCGGGAGGAGTCCGTTCTTC

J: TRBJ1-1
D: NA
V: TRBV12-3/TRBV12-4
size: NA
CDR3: CASSLTENTEAFF
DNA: TGTGCCAGCAGTTTGACAGAGAACACTGAAGCTTTCTTT

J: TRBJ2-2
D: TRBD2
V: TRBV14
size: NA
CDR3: CASSFFLAGAGELFF
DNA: TGTGCCAGCAGCTTCTTTTTAGCGGGCGCCGGGGAGCTGTTTTTT